Here is one T cell receptor (beta chain) with its context. Time point meaning: recipient sample about 28 days before transplant, after cytoreduction. Sequencing used immunoSEQ multiplex PCR; TCRdb keeps in-frame clones, though not all of them. The profile shows around 19,000 clones, approximately 77% of them singletons. This specimen comes from a study of T cell clonotyping in hematopoietic cell transplantation. The receptor was isolated from a man aged 55-75 years with acute myeloid leukemia. Some clones in this sample may be carry-over from other donors' samples. The starting material was peripheral blood mononuclear cells, obtained before stem cell transplant.

For the CDR3, the DNA is TGTGCCAGTACGGACAGGGAGGACACCGGGGAGCTGTTTTTT. Protein: CASTDREDTGELFF. This rearrangement joins TRBV19 to TRBJ2-2; 8 nucleotides agree with TRBD1. Germline CDR1 and CDR2: LNHDA and SQIVND (reference sequence). V was clipped by 7 bases and J by 3 bases; unmatched bases: 4. CDR3 length: 14 residues.